This TCR beta chain was found in a study of blood T cell repertoires in COVID-19. The overall study: COVID-19 samples collected from the United States, Italy and Spain covered acute and convalescent phases.

Data came from immunoSEQ multiplex PCR; TCRdb stores just in-frame clones and leaves some out. The sample lists 200,000 to 250,000 clones, around 83% occurring once. This CDR3 is 13 amino acids long. Per germline, CDR1 LNHDA and CDR2 SQIVND (reference sequence). With 6 bases removed from V and 5 bases from J, the gap between germline ends came to 13 bases. The receptor was derived from a woman in her forties or fifties with COVID-19, enrolled during active disease. The gene calls are TRBV19 and TRBJ1-1; D is unresolved. The sample taken for sequencing was peripheral blood. Here the CDR3 reads CASRRRVRTEAFF. As DNA, the CDR3 is TGTGCCAGTAGAAGGAGGGTAAGAACTGAAGCTTTCTTT.